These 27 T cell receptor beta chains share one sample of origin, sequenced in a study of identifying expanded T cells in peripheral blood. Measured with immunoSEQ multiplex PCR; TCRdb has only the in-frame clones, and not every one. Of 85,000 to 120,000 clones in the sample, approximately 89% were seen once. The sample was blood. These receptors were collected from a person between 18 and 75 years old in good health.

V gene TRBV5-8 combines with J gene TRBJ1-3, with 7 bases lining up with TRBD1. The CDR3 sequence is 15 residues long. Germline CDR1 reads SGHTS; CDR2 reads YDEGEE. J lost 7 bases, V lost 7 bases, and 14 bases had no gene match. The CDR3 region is CASDTSDRVDNTIYF. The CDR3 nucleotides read TGTGCCAGCGACACCTCCGACAGGGTAGACAACACCATATATTTT.

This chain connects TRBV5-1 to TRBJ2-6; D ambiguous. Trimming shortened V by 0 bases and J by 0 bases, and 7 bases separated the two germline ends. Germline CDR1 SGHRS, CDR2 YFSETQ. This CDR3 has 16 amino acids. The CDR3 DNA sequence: TGCGCCAGCAGCTTGGCCGGCAGCTCTGGGGCCAACGTCCTGACTTTC. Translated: CASSLAGSSGANVLTF.

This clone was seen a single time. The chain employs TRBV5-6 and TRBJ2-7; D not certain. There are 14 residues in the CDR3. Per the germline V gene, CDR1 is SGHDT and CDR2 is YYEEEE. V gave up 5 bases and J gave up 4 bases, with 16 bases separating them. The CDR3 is CASSPGSTRYEQYF. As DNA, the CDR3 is TGTGCCAGCAGTCCGGGTAGTACAAGATACGAGCAGTACTTC.

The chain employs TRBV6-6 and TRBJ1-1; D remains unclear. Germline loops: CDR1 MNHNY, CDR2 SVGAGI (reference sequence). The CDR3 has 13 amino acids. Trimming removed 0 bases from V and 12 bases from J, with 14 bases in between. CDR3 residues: CASSYSTKGGTFF. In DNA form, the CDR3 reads TGTGCCAGCAGTTACTCGACGAAGGGAGGGACTTTCTTT.

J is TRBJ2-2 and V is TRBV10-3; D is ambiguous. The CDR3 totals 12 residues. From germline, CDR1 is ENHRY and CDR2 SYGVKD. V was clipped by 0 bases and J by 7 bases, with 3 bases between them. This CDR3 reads CAISESVGELFF. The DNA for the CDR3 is TGTGCCATCAGTGAGTCGGTCGGGGAGCTGTTTTTT.

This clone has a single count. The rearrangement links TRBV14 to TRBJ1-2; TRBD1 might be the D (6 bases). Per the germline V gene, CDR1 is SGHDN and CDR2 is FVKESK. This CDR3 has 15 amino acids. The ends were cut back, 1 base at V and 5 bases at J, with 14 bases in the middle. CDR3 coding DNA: TGTGCCAGCAGCCAAGGGAACCAACAGGGTTATGGCTACACCTTC. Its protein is CASSQGNQQGYGYTF. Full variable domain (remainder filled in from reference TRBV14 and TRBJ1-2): EAGVTQFPSHSVIEKGQTVTLRCDPISGHDNLYWYRRVMGKEIKFLLHFVKESKQDESGMPNNRFLAERTGGTYSTLKVQPAELEDSGVYFCASSQGNQQGYGYTFGSGTRLTVV.

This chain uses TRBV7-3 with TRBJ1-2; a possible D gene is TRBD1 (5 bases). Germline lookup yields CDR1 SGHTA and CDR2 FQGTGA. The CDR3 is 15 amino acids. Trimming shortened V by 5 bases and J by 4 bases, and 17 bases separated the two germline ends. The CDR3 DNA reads TGTGCCAGCAGCCCCGGACCCCTGAGGGGCTATGGCTACACCTTC. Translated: CASSPGPLRGYGYTF.

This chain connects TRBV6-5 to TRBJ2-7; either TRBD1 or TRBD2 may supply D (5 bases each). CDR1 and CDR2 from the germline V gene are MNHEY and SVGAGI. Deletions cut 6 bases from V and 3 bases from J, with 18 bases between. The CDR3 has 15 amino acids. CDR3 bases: TGTGCCAGCAGCTCCCCCGGGACCTTTAACTACGAGCAGTACTTC. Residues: CASSSPGTFNYEQYF.

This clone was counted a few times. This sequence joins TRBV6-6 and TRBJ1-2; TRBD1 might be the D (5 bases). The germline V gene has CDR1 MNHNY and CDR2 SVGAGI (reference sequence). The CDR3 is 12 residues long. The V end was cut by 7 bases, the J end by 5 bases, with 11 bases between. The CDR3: CASTRDQYGYTF. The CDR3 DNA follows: TGTGCCAGCACCCGGGACCAATATGGCTACACCTTC.

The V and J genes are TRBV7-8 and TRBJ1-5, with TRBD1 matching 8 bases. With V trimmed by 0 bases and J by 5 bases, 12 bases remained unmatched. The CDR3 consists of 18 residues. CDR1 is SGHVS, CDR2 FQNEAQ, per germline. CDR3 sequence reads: CASSLAYSGQGFDQPQHF. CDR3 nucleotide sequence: TGTGCCAGCAGCTTAGCCTACAGTGGACAGGGTTTTGATCAGCCCCAGCATTTT.

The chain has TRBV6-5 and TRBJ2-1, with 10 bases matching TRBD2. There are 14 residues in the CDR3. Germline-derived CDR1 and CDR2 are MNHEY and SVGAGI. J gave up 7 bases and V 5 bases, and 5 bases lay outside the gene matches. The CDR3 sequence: CASSPSGGLNEQFF. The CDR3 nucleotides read TGTGCCAGCAGTCCTAGCGGGGGATTGAATGAGCAGTTCTTC.

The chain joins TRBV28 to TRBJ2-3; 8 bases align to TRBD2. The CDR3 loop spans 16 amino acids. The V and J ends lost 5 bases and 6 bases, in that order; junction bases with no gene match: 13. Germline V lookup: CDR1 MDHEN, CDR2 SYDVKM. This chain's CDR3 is CASSLGRAGGIDTQYF. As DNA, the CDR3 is TGTGCCAGCAGTCTGGGTCGCGCGGGGGGAATCGATACGCAGTATTTT. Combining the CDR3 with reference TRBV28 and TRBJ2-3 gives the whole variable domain DVKVTQSSRYLVKRTGEKVFLECVQDMDHENMFWYRQDPGLGLRLIYFSYDVKMKEKGDIPEGYSVSREKKERFSLILESASTNQTSMYLCASSLGRAGGIDTQYFGPGTRLTVL.

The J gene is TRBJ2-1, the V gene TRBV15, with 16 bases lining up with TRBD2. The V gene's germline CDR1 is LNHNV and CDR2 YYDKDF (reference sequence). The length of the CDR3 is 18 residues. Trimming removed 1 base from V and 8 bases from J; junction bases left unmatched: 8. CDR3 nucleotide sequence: TGTGCCACCAGCAGAGCCGGGACTAGCGGGGGGGGTATGGATGAGCAGTTCTTC. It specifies CATSRAGTSGGGMDEQFF.

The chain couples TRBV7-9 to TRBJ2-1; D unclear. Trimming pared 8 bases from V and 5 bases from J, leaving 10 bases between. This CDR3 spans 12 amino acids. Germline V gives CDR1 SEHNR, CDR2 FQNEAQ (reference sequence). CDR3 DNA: TGTGCCAGCGCACCGACCCACAATGAGCAGTTCTTC. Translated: CASAPTHNEQFF.

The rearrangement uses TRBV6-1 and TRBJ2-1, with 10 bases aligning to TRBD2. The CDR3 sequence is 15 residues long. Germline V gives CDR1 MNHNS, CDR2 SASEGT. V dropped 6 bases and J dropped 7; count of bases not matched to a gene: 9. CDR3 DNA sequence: TGTGCCAGCAGGTGGCTAGCGGGGGATGGGAATGAGCAGTTCTTC. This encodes CASRWLAGDGNEQFF.

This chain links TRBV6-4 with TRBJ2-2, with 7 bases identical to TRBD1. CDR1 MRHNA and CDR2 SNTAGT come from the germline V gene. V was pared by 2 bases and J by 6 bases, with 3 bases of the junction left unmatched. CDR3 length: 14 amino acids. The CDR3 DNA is TGTGCCAGCAGTGACAGGGACAGCCCCGGGGAGCTGTTTTTT. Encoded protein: CASSDRDSPGELFF.

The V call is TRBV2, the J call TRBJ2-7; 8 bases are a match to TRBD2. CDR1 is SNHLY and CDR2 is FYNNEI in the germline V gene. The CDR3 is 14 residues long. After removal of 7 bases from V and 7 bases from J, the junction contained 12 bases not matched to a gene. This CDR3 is CASIDSGAFGEQYF. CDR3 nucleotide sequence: TGTGCCAGCATCGATAGCGGGGCCTTTGGGGAGCAGTACTTC.

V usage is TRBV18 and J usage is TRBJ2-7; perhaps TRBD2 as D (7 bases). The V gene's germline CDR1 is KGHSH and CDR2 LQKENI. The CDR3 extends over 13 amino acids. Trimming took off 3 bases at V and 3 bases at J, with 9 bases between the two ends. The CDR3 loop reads CASSPGGRYEQYF. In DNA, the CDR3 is TGTGCCAGCTCACCCGGGGGGCGCTACGAGCAGTACTTC. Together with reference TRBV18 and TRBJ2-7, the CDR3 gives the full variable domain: NAGVMQNPRHLVRRRGQEARLRCSPMKGHSHVYWYRQLPEEGLKFMVYLQKENIIDESGMPKERFSAEFPKEGPSILRIQQVVRGDSAAYFCASSPGGRYEQYFGPGTRLTVT.

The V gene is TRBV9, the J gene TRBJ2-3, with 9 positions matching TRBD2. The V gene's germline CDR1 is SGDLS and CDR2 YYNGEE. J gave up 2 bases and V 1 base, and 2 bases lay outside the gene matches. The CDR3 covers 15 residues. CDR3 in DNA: TGTGCCAGCAGCGTACTAGCGGGACTCACAGATACGCAGTATTTT. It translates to CASSVLAGLTDTQYF.

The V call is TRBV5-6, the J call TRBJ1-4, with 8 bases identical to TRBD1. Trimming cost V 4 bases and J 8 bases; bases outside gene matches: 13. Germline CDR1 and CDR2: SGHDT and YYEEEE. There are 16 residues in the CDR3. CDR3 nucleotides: TGTGCCAGCAGCCAACTAGGACAGGGCGGTCGGGAAAAACTGTTTTTT. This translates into CASSQLGQGGREKLFF.

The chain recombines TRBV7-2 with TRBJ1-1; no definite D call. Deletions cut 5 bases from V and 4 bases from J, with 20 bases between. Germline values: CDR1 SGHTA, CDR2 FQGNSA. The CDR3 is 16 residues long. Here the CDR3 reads CASSHGRGKGGTEAFF. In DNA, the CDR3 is TGTGCCAGCAGCCATGGACGGGGAAAGGGTGGCACTGAAGCTTTCTTT. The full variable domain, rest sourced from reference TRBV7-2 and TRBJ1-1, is GAGVSQSPSNKVTEKGKDVELRCDPISGHTALYWYRQSLGQGLEFLIYFQGNSAPDKSGLPSDRFSAERTGGSVSTLTIQRTQQEDSAVYLCASSHGRGKGGTEAFFGQGTRLTVV.

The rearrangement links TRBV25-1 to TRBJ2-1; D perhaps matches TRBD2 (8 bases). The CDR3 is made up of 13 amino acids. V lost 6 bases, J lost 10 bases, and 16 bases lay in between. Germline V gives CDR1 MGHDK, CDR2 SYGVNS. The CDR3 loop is CASSGRARGEQFF. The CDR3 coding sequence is TGTGCCAGCAGCGGGAGGGCCAGGGGGGAGCAGTTCTTC.

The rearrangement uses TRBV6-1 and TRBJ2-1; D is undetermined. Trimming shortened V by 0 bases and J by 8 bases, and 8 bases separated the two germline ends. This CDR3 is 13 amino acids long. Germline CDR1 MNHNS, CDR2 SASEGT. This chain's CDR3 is CASSEAPQYEQFF. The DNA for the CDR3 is TGTGCCAGCAGTGAAGCTCCGCAATATGAGCAGTTCTTC.

CDR3 residues: CATSRDRAASDGYTF. DNA for the CDR3: TGTGCCACCAGCAGAGATCGAGCAGCTTCGGATGGCTACACCTTC. V and J are TRBV15 and TRBJ1-2; D is undetermined. The CDR3 length is 15 residues. CDR1 is LNHNV, CDR2 YYDKDF, per germline (reference sequence). V was shortened by 0 bases and J by 6 bases, with 14 bases between the two germline ends.

CDR3 nucleotide sequence: TGTGCCTGGAGTGTACCCCTCTATAGCAATCAGCCCCAGCATTTT. Encoded protein: CAWSVPLYSNQPQHF. The V and J genes are TRBV30 and TRBJ1-5; D gene uncertain. Trimming shortened V by 0 bases and J by 0 bases, and 9 bases separated the two germline ends. This CDR3 has 15 residues. Germline CDR1 and CDR2: GTSNPN and SVGIG (reference sequence).

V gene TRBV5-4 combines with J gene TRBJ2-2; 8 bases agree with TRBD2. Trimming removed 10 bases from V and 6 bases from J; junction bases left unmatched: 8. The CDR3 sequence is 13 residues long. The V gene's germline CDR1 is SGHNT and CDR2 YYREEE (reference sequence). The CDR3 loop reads CAHGTRGAGELFF. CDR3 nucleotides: TGTGCCCACGGCACGCGGGGGGCCGGGGAGCTGTTTTTT.

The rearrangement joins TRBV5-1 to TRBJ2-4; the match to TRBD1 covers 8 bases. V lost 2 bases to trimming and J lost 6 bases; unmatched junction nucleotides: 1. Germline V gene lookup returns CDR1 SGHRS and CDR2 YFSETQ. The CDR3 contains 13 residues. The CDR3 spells CASSFGQGNIQYF. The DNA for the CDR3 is TGCGCCAGCAGCTTTGGACAGGGAAACATTCAGTACTTC. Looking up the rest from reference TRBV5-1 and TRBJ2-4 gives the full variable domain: KAGVTQTPRYLIKTRGQQVTLSCSPISGHRSVSWYQQTPGQGLQFLFEYFSETQRNKGNFPGRFSGRQFSNSRSEMNVSTLELGDSALYLCASSFGQGNIQYFGAGTRLSVL.